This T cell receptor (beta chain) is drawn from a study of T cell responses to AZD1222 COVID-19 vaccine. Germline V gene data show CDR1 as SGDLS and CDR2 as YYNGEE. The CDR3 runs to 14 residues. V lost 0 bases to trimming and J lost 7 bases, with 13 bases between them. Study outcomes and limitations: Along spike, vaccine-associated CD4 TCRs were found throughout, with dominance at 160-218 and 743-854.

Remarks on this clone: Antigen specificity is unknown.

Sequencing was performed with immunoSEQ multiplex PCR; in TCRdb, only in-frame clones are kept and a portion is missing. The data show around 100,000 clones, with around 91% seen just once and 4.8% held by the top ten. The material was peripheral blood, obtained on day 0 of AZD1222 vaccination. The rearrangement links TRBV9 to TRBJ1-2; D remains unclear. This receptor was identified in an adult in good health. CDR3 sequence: CASSVGTQTAGYTF. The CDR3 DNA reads TGTGCCAGCAGCGTAGGAACTCAGACCGCTGGCTACACCTTC. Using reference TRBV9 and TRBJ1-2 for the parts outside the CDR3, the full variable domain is DSGVTQTPKHLITATGQRVTLRCSPRSGDLSVYWYQQSLDQGLQFLIQYYNGEERAKGNILERFSAQQFPDLHSELNLSSLELGDSALYFCASSVGTQTAGYTFGSGTRLTVV.